Listed below are T cell receptor beta chains from one sample, sequenced in a study of T cells in Graves' hyperthyroidism and ophthalmopathy. TCRdb called the multiplex PCR reads again in MiXCR, with one record for every CDR3 protein. Seen here are 300,000 to 400,000 distinct CDR3 sequences, around 14% observed once, and the top ten hold roughly 11%. Sequences were obtained from blood. These receptors originate from a woman aged 60 to 75 with Graves' hyperthyroidism. Each CDR3 is given with its conserved first and last residue. D genes are given only for firm matches. Size tells how often a clone was seen (once, few, many) or the class of an expanded clone, and some rows leave it out.

J: TRBJ2-1; V: TRBV2; size: .; D: TRBD1; DNA: TGTGCCAGCAGGGGGGACAGGGGCATATACAATGAGCAGTTCTTC; CDR3: CASRGDRGIYNEQFF
J: TRBJ1-1; V: TRBV27; size: .; D: .; DNA: TGTGCCAGCAGTTTGGGAGCCAGGGCGAACACTGAAGCTTTCTTT; CDR3: CASSLGARANTEAFF
J: TRBJ2-1; V: TRBV11-2; size: many; D: TRBD2; DNA: TGTGCCAGCAGCTTCTGGGAGGGGACCTACAATGAGCAGTTCTTC; CDR3: CASSFWEGTYNEQFF
J: TRBJ2-7; V: TRBV12-5; size: .; D: .; DNA: TGTGCTAGTGGTTCCCCGGGCCCGCAGTACTTC; CDR3: CASGSPGPQYF
J: TRBJ1-6; V: TRBV20-1; size: .; D: .; DNA: TGCAGTGCTAGCACTCGGGCCGGGCATAATTCACCCCTCCACTTT; CDR3: CSASTRAGHNSPLHF
J: TRBJ1-6; V: TRBV30; size: many; D: .; DNA: TGTGCCTGGGCCGACGACAGGATATCCTATAATTCACCCCTCCACTTT; CDR3: CAWADDRISYNSPLHF
J: TRBJ1-1; V: TRBV3-1; size: many; D: .; DNA: TGTGCCAGCAGCCAAGTCGGGGGAAGAGTGAAGACTGAAGCTTTCTTT; CDR3: CASSQVGGRVKTEAFF
J: TRBJ2-1; V: TRBV5-1; size: many; D: TRBD1; DNA: TGCGCCAGCAGCACCGGACAGGGTTCCTACAATGAGCAGTTCTTC; CDR3: CASSTGQGSYNEQFF
J: TRBJ1-4; V: TRBV19; size: .; D: .; DNA: TGTGCCAGTAGTACCATCCAACCGGGACTTCCGCGGGAAAAACTGTTTTTT; CDR3: CASSTIQPGLPREKLFF
J: TRBJ2-7; V: TRBV6-2/TRBV6-3; size: many; D: TRBD2; DNA: TGTGCCAGCACACGGGCTAGCGGGAGCATCGGGACCTACGAGCAGTACTTC; CDR3: CASTRASGSIGTYEQYF
J: TRBJ2-1; V: TRBV11-2; size: many; D: .; DNA: TGTGCCAGCAGCTTGGGATTAAACCCGTACAATGAGCAGTTCTTC; CDR3: CASSLGLNPYNEQFF
J: TRBJ2-7; V: TRBV6-1; size: once; D: .; DNA: TGTGCCAGCGCCCCCAGGGGCGGCGACCCCTACGAGCAGTACTTC; CDR3: CASAPRGGDPYEQYF
J: TRBJ2-1; V: TRBV11-2; size: many; D: .; DNA: TGTGCCAGCAGCTTCCTTAGCGCCAACAATGAGCAGTTCTTC; CDR3: CASSFLSANNEQFF
J: TRBJ2-1; V: TRBV5-1; size: few; D: .; DNA: TGCGCCAGCAGCTCCCTGTCGTCGGGACGAGATGAGCAGTTCTTC; CDR3: CASSSLSSGRDEQFF
J: TRBJ1-1; V: TRBV5-1; size: many; D: .; DNA: TGCGCCAGCAGCCCCGGTGGAGGGGGGACCACTGAAGCTTTCTTT; CDR3: CASSPGGGGTTEAFF
J: TRBJ1-1; V: TRBV7-8; size: .; D: .; DNA: TGTGCCAGCAGCTTAGTAGTGGTCACTGAAGCTTTCTTT; CDR3: CASSLVVVTEAFF
J: TRBJ1-6; V: TRBV5-6; size: .; D: .; DNA: TGTGCCAGCAGCTTGGGACACCTAAATTCACCCCTCCACTTT; CDR3: CASSLGHLNSPLHF
J: TRBJ1-2; V: TRBV5-1; size: many; D: .; DNA: TGCGCCAGCAGCCCGGACGGGGATGGCTACACCTTC; CDR3: CASSPDGDGYTF
J: TRBJ1-1; V: TRBV27; size: .; D: .; DNA: TGTGCCAGCCAGTTAACGATGAACACTGAAGCTTTCTTT; CDR3: CASQLTMNTEAFF
J: TRBJ2-3; V: TRBV12-5; size: many; D: .; DNA: TGTGCTAGTGGTTTGGAGTCACGAGCTGCGTCGTATTTT; CDR3: CASGLESRAASYF
J: TRBJ2-7; V: TRBV6-1; size: many; D: TRBD1; DNA: TGTGCCAGCAGCCCAGATAAGGGGGCGGGCTACGAGCAGTACTTC; CDR3: CASSPDKGAGYEQYF
J: TRBJ2-1; V: TRBV6-1; size: many; D: .; DNA: TGTGCCAGCAGCCGAGGAGGCGGCAATGAGCAGTTCTTC; CDR3: CASSRGGGNEQFF
J: TRBJ2-1; V: TRBV3-1; size: many; D: TRBD2; DNA: TGTGCCAGCAGCCAATGGACTAGCGGGAGAAATGAGCAGTTCTTC; CDR3: CASSQWTSGRNEQFF
J: TRBJ2-2; V: TRBV29-1; size: few; D: TRBD1; DNA: TGCAGCGTTGCTGAGGACAGGTACACCGGGGAGCTGTTTTTT; CDR3: CSVAEDRYTGELFF
J: TRBJ2-3; V: TRBV12-3/TRBV12-4; size: many; D: .; DNA: TGTGCCAGCACCTTAATGGGCGTTTCAACAGATACGCAGTATTTT; CDR3: CASTLMGVSTDTQYF
J: TRBJ2-7; V: TRBV7-2; size: many; D: .; DNA: TGTGCCAGCAGCGGAGGGGTCGAGCAGTACTTC; CDR3: CASSGGVEQYF
J: TRBJ2-7; V: TRBV11-2; size: .; D: .; DNA: TGTGCCAGCAGCAGGGGGGGGGACTTCTACGAGCAGTACTTC; CDR3: CASSRGGDFYEQYF
J: TRBJ1-4; V: TRBV11-2; size: few; D: .; DNA: TGTGCCAGCAGCCTGCCCATAGACCGTCGGCCCTGGGATGAAAAACTGTTTTTT; CDR3: CASSLPIDRRPWDEKLFF
J: TRBJ2-7; V: TRBV28; size: many; D: TRBD2; DNA: TGTGCCAGCAGAACTAGCGGGAGTAGCGAGCAGTACTTC; CDR3: CASRTSGSSEQYF
J: TRBJ2-7; V: TRBV12-5; size: many; D: .; DNA: TGTGCTAGTGGTCCACCCAGGCAGATATACGAGCAGTACTTC; CDR3: CASGPPRQIYEQYF
J: TRBJ1-1; V: TRBV27; size: many; D: TRBD1; DNA: TGTGCCAGCAGTTCTGGACAGGGGCAATGGGACACTGAAGCTTTCTTT; CDR3: CASSSGQGQWDTEAFF
J: TRBJ1-4; V: TRBV20-1; size: few; D: .; DNA: TGCAGTGCTAGAGCCGGGACGGTAAATGAAAAACTGTTTTTT; CDR3: CSARAGTVNEKLFF
J: TRBJ1-2; V: TRBV3-1; size: many; D: TRBD1; DNA: TGTGCCAGCAGCTACTTGACAGGGAACTATGGCTACACCTTC; CDR3: CASSYLTGNYGYTF
J: TRBJ1-5; V: TRBV28; size: many; D: .; DNA: TGTGCCAGCAGGGGCCGGAGCAATCAGCCCCAGCATTTT; CDR3: CASRGRSNQPQHF
J: TRBJ2-7; V: TRBV10-3; size: many; D: .; DNA: TGTGCCATCGGCGGACAAGTCTCCTACGAGCAGTACTTC; CDR3: CAIGGQVSYEQYF
J: TRBJ1-2; V: TRBV7-2; size: many; D: .; DNA: TGTGCCAGCAGCTTAGTGAGTGCAACAGGGGGCTACACCTTC; CDR3: CASSLVSATGGYTF
J: TRBJ2-5; V: TRBV3-1; size: many; D: .; DNA: TGTGCCAGCAGCCAAGATCACGGGCCTCGGACCCAGTACTTC; CDR3: CASSQDHGPRTQYF
J: TRBJ2-1; V: TRBV24-1; size: few; D: TRBD1; DNA: TGTGCCACCAGTGGGCGCCGGGACAGGGAGTACAATGAGCAGTTCTTC; CDR3: CATSGRRDREYNEQFF
J: TRBJ2-1; V: TRBV11-2; size: many; D: .; DNA: TGTGCCAGCAGCGCCGCCGGACTCGGCGGTGAGCAGTTCTTC; CDR3: CASSAAGLGGEQFF
J: TRBJ2-7; V: TRBV19; size: many; D: TRBD2; DNA: TGTGCCAGTAGTACTTGGCTAGCGGGAACAAGCTCCTACGAGCAGTACTTC; CDR3: CASSTWLAGTSSYEQYF
J: TRBJ2-1; V: TRBV14; size: .; D: .; DNA: TGTGCCAGCAGCCAAGTATCGGGGGATGAGCAGTTCTTC; CDR3: CASSQVSGDEQFF
J: TRBJ2-5; V: TRBV6-2/TRBV6-3; size: many; D: .; DNA: TGTGCCAGCAGTTACGTTCTTGGGGGGCAGGACCAAGAGACCCAGTACTTC; CDR3: CASSYVLGGQDQETQYF
J: TRBJ2-1; V: TRBV7-9; size: .; D: .; DNA: TGTGCCAGCAGCCCCCTCGGCAGCCAAGGGAATGAGCAGTTCTTC; CDR3: CASSPLGSQGNEQFF
J: TRBJ1-2; V: TRBV2; size: .; D: TRBD1; DNA: TGTGCCAGCACTTACTCGGGGGGACAGACATATGGCTACACCTTC; CDR3: CASTYSGGQTYGYTF
J: TRBJ2-4; V: TRBV7-2; size: many; D: TRBD1; DNA: TGTGCCAGCAGCTTGGTGACAGGGAAGGGGAACATTCAGTACTTC; CDR3: CASSLVTGKGNIQYF
J: TRBJ2-2; V: TRBV5-1; size: many; D: .; DNA: TGCGCCAGCAGCTTGGATGGGGGCGACACCGGGGAGCTGTTTTTT; CDR3: CASSLDGGDTGELFF
J: TRBJ2-1; V: TRBV18; size: .; D: TRBD2; DNA: TGTGCCAGCTCACCGGAACGGGAGGTGGAGACCCAGTTCTTC; CDR3: CASSPEREVETQFF
J: TRBJ1-1; V: TRBV6-1; size: many; D: .; DNA: TGTGCCAGCAGTTACCTCCTGGGACGCAACGCCGTGAACACTGAAGCTTTCTTT; CDR3: CASSYLLGRNAVNTEAFF
J: TRBJ1-2; V: TRBV20-1; size: many; D: .; DNA: TGCAGTGCTCGCCGGGACACCACTAACTATGGCTACACCTTC; CDR3: CSARRDTTNYGYTF